The present T cell receptor beta chain was sequenced within a study of blood T cells in healthy people across ages. Germline-derived CDR1 and CDR2 are SGHVS and FQNEAQ. The CDR3 extends over 13 amino acids. The V end lost 1 base, the J end lost 4 bases, and 6 bases lay between the germline ends. Primers used in a second PCR of about 6 to 11 cycles were a sample-barcoded 5' primer and a J-beta primer mix. TCRdb reprocessed the 5' RACE reads with MiXCR, giving one entry per CDR3 protein. The table includes around 800,000 distinct CDR3 sequences, more than 25% detected once. The same data also went into a second study, on T cells of mothers and their children.

The sequence was obtained from a boy under 18 in good health. This rearrangement joins TRBV7-8 to TRBJ2-3, with D hard to call. Sequencing was performed on blood. CDR3 sequence (DNA): TGTGCCAGCAGCTTAGTATTATCAGATACGCAGTATTTT. Translated, it gives CASSLVLSDTQYF.